This TCR beta chain was identified during a study of identical twins. The CDR3 spans 14 residues. With 2 bases removed from V and 5 bases from J, the gap between germline ends came to 9 bases. Germline V gene sequence: CDR1 SEHNR, CDR2 FQNEAQ (reference sequence). TCRdb recomputed calls from the 5' RACE reads with MiXCR, one row per CDR3 protein. The data contain around 490,000 distinct CDR3 sequences, roughly 15% of them singletons. These data were likewise used in another study, on yellow fever vaccine responses in identical twins.

The sequence was collected from a woman under 30 in good health. The rearrangement links TRBV7-9 to TRBJ1-4; D gene uncertain. The sequenced sample consisted of CD4+ T cells sorted from blood. The CDR3 region has the DNA TGTGCCAGCAGCTTATCGGAGATCAATGAAAAACTGTTTTTT. Translated, it gives CASSLSEINEKLFF.